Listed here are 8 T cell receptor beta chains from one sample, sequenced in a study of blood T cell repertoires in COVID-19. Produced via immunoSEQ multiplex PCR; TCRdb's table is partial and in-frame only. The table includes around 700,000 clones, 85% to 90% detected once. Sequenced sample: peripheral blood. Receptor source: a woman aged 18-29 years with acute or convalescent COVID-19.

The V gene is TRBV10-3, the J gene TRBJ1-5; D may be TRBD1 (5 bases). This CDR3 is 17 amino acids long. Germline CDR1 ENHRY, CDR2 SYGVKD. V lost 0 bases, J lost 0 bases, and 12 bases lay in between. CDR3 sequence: CAISESERGYSNQPQHF. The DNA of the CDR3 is TGTGCCATCAGTGAGTCAGAAAGGGGCTATAGCAATCAGCCCCAGCATTTT.

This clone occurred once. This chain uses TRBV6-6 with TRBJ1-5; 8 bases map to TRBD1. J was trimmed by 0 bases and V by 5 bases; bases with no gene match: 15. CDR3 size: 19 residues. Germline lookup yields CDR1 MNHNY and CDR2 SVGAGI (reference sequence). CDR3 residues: CASSLRRTGMGNSNQPQHF. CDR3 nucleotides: TGTGCCAGCAGTCTCCGTCGGACAGGGATGGGAAATAGCAATCAGCCCCAGCATTTT.

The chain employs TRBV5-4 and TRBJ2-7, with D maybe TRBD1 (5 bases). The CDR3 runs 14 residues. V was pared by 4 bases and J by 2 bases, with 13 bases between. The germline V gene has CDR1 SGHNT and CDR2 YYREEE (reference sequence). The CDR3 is CASSPGRQPYEQYF. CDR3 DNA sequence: TGTGCCAGCAGCCCCGGCAGACAGCCCTACGAGCAGTACTTC.

The CDR3 DNA is TGTGCCAGCAGTGATGGGACAGGGGCTAATTCACCCCTCCACTTT. Residues: CASSDGTGANSPLHF. The chain recombines TRBV6-4 with TRBJ1-6, with 10 bases aligning to TRBD1. With V trimmed by 3 bases and J by 6 bases, 2 bases remained unmatched. Germline loops: CDR1 MRHNA, CDR2 SNTAGT. The CDR3 loop spans 15 amino acids.

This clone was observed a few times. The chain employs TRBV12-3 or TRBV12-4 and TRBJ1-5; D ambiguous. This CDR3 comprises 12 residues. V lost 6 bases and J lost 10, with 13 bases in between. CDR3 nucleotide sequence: TGTGCCAGCAGCCCAAACAGAGTACCCCAGCATTTT. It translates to CASSPNRVPQHF.

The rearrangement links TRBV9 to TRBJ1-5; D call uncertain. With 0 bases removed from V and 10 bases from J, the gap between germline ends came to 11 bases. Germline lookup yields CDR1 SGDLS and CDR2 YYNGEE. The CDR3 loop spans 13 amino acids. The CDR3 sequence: CASSVDSGSPQHF. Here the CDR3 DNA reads TGTGCCAGCAGCGTAGATTCGGGGAGTCCCCAGCATTTT.

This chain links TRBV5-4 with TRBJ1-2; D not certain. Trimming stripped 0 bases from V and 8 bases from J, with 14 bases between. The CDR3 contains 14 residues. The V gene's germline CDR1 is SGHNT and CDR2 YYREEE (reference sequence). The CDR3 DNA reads TGTGCCAGCAGCTTGGAGGGTCACAGAGGGGGCTACACCTTC. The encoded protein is CASSLEGHRGGYTF.

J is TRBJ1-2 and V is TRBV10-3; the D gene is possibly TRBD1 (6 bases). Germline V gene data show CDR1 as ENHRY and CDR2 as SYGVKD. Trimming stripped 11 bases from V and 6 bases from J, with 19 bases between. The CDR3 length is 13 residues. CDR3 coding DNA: TGTGCCCTCCACTCACAGGGTAAAGATGGCTACACCTTC. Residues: CALHSQGKDGYTF.